Below are 5 T cell receptor beta chains sequenced from a single sample in a study of OX40 agonist ivuxolimab in advanced cancers. Measured with immunoSEQ multiplex PCR; TCRdb has only the in-frame clones, and not every one. The sample consists of about 89,000 clones, nearly 90% of them appearing once. The sequencing here drew on CD4+ or CD8+ T cells sorted from blood, taken in a trial of the OX40 agonist ivuxolimab. The receptors shown here come from an adult with an advanced solid tumor such as melanoma, head and neck, liver or kidney cancer.

This clone was seen a few times. The chain employs TRBV5-4 and TRBJ2-2; 9 nucleotides align to TRBD2. The CDR3 totals 16 residues. CDR1 is SGHNT and CDR2 is YYREEE in the germline V gene (reference sequence). J lost 4 bases, V lost 2 bases, and 6 bases had no gene match. This CDR3 is CASSLAGGPVTGELFF. The CDR3, as DNA: TGTGCCAGCAGCTTAGCGGGGGGCCCTGTCACCGGGGAGCTGTTTTTT.

This chain uses TRBV4-2 with TRBJ2-2; D is ambiguous. Looked up from germline, CDR1 is LGHNA and CDR2 is YNFKEQ. The CDR3 has 14 amino acids. The V end lost 2 bases, the J end lost 4 bases, and 8 bases lay between the germline ends. CDR3 bases: TGTGCCAGCAGCCAATCCGGGTCCACCGGGGAGCTGTTTTTT. Translating gives CASSQSGSTGELFF.

The genes are TRBV5-5 and TRBJ1-4, with 10 bases fitting TRBD1. Trimming removed 0 bases from V and 7 bases from J; junction bases left unmatched: 3. From germline, CDR1 is SGHKS and CDR2 YYEKEE (reference sequence). The CDR3 runs 15 residues. The CDR3 is CASSLVGTGAEKLFF. For the CDR3, the DNA is TGTGCCAGCAGCTTGGTAGGGACAGGGGCTGAAAAACTGTTTTTT.

The chain carries TRBV18 and TRBJ1-5; D not resolved. The CDR3 extends over 12 amino acids. Trimming took off 5 bases at V and 3 bases at J, with 5 bases between the two ends. Germline V gene data show CDR1 as KGHSH and CDR2 as LQKENI. The CDR3 DNA reads TGTGCCAGCTCAGGCCCCAATCAGCCCCAGCATTTT. Translation gives CASSGPNQPQHF.

The chain links TRBV7-2 to TRBJ2-7; 9 nucleotides line up with TRBD2. The V gene's germline CDR1 is SGHTA and CDR2 FQGNSA. Unmatched junction bases numbered 10, after V lost 0 bases and J lost 1 base. This CDR3 is 18 amino acids long. CDR3 protein: CASSLAVSGGPNSYEQYF. In DNA, the CDR3 is TGTGCCAGCAGCTTAGCCGTTAGCGGGGGCCCGAATTCCTACGAGCAGTACTTC.